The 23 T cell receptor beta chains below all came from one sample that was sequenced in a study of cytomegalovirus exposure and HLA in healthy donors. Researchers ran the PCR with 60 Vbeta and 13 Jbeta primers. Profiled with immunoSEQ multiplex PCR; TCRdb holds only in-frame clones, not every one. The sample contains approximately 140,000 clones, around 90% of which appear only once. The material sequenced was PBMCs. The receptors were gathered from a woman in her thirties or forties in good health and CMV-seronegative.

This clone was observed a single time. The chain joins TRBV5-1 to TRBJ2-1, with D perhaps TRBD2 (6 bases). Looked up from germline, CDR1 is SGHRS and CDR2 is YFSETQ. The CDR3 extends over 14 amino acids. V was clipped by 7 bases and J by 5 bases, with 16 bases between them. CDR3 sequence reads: CASSSGPADNEQFF. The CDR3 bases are TGCGCCAGCTCAAGCGGGCCAGCCGACAATGAGCAGTTCTTC.

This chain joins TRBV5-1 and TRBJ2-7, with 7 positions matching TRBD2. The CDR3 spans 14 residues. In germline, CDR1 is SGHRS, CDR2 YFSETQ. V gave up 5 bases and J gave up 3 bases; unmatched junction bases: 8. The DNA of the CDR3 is TGCGCCAGCAGGATTGGACTAGTCGACTACGAGCAGTACTTC. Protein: CASRIGLVDYEQYF.

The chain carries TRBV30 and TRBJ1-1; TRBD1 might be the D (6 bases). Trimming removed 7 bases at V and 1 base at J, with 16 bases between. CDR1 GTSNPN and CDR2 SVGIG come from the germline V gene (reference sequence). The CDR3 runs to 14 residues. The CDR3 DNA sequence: TGTGCCTCAAACAGGGCAGGGGCGAACACTGAAGCTTTCTTT. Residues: CASNRAGANTEAFF.

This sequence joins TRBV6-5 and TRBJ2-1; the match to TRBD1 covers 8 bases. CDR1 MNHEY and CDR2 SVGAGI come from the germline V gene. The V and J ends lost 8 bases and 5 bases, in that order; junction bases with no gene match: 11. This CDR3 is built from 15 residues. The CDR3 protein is CASSPRDRLNNEQFF. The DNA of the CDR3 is TGTGCCAGCTCCCCCCGGGACAGGCTCAACAATGAGCAGTTCTTC.

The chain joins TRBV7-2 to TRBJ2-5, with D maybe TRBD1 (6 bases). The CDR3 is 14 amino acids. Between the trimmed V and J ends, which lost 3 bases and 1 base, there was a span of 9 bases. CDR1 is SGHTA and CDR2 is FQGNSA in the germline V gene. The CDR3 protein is CASSFQDSQETQYF. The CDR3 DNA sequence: TGTGCCAGCAGCTTCCAGGACAGCCAAGAGACCCAGTACTTC.

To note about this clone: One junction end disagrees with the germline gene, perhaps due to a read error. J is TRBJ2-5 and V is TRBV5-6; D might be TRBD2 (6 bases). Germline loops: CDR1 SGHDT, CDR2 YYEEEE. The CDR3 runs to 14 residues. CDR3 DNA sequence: TGTGCCGGCAGCTTGATGGGGGGAAGGGAGACCCAGTACTTC. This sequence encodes CAGSLMGGRETQYF.

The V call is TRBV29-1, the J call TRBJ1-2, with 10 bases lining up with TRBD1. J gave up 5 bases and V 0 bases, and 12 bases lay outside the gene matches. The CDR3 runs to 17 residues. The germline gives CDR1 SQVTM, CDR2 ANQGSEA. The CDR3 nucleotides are TGCAGCGTTGAAGATCGAGGGACAGGGGTCGGAAGATATGGCTACACCTTC. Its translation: CSVEDRGTGVGRYGYTF.

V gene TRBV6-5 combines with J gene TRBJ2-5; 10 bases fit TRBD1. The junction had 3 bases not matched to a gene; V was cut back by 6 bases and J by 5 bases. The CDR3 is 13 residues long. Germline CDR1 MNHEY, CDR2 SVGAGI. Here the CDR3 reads CASSRQGAETQYF. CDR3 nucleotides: TGTGCCAGCAGCAGACAGGGGGCCGAGACCCAGTACTTC.

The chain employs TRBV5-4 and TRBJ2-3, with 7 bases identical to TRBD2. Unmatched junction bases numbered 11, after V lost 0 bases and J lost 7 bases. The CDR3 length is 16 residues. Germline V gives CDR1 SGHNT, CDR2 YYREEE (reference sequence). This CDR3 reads CASSLDLAGRANTQYF. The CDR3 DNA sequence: TGTGCCAGCAGCTTGGACTTAGCGGGCCGCGCGAATACGCAGTATTTT.

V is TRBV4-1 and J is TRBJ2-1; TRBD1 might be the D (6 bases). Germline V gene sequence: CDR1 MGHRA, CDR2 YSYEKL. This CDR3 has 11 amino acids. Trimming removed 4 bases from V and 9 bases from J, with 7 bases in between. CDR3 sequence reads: CASSLDSEQFF. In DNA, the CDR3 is TGCGCCAGCAGCCTGGACAGTGAGCAGTTCTTC.

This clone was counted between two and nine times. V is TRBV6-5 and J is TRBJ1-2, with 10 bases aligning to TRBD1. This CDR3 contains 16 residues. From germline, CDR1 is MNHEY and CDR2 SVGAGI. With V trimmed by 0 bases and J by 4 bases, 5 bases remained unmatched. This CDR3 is CASSYSATGGSYGYTF. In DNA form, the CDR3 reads TGTGCCAGCAGTTACTCCGCGACAGGGGGCTCCTATGGCTACACCTTC.

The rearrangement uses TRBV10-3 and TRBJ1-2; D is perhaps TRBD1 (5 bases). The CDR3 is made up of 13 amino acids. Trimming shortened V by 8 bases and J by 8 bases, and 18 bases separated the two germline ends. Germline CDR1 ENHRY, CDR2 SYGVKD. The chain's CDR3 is CAIGGVLLSGYTF. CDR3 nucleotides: TGTGCCATCGGAGGGGTACTTCTTTCCGGCTACACCTTC.

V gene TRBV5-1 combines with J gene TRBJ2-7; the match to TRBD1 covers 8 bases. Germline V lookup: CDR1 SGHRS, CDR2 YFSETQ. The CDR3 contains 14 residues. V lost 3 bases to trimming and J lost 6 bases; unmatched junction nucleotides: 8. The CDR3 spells CASSSQGASSEQYF. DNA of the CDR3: TGCGCCAGCAGCTCTCAGGGGGCGAGTTCCGAGCAGTACTTC.

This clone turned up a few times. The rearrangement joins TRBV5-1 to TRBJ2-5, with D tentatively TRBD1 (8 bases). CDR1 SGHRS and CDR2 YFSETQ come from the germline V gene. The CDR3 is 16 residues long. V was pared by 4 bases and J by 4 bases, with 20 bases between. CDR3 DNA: TGCGCCAGCAGCACAATGACAGGGGCGGGAGTAGAGACCCAGTACTTC. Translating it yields CASSTMTGAGVETQYF. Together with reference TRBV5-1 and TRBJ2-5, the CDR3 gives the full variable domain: KAGVTQTPRYLIKTRGQQVTLSCSPISGHRSVSWYQQTPGQGLQFLFEYFSETQRNKGNFPGRFSGRQFSNSRSEMNVSTLELGDSALYLCASSTMTGAGVETQYFGPGTRLLVL.

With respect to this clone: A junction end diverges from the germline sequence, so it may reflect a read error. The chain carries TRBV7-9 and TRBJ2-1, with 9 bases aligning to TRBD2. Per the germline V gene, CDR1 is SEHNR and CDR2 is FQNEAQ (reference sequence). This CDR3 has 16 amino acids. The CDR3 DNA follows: TGTTCCAGCAGCTTAGATGGCGGGAGGGCTGTTAGTGAGCAGTTCTTC. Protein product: CSSSLDGGRAVSEQFF.

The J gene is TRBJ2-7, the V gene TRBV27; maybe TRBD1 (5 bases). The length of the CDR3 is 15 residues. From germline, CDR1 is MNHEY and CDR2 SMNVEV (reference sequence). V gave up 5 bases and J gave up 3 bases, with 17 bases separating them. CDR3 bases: TGTGCCAGCAGTGCCCGCAGGGAACCGGTCTACGAGCAGTACTTC. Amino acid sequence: CASSARREPVYEQYF.

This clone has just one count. The CDR3 sequence: CASSLTGTYEQYF. Written as DNA, the CDR3 is TGTGCCAGCAGTCTGACAGGGACCTACGAGCAGTACTTC. The J gene is TRBJ2-7, the V gene TRBV6-1; 7 nucleotides line up with TRBD1. The germline CDR1 and CDR2 sequences are MNHNS and SASEGT. CDR3 length: 13 residues. The junction had 3 bases not matched to a gene; V was cut back by 5 bases and J by 2 bases.

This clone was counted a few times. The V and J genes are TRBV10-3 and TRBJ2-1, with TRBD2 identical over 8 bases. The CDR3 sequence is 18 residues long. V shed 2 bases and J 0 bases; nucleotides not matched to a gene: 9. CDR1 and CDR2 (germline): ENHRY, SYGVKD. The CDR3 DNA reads TGTGCCATCAGTGAGCCTACACTAGCGGCGAGCTCCTACAATGAGCAGTTCTTC. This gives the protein CAISEPTLAASSYNEQFF.

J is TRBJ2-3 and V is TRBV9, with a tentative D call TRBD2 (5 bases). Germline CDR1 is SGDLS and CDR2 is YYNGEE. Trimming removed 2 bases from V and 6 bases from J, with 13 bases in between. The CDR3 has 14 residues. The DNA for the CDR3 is TGTGCCAGCAGCGTGGCGGTAGTAGCGGATACGCAGTATTTT. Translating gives CASSVAVVADTQYF. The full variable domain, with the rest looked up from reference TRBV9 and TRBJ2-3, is DSGVTQTPKHLITATGQRVTLRCSPRSGDLSVYWYQQSLDQGLQFLIQYYNGEERAKGNILERFSAQQFPDLHSELNLSSLELGDSALYFCASSVAVVADTQYFGPGTRLTVL.

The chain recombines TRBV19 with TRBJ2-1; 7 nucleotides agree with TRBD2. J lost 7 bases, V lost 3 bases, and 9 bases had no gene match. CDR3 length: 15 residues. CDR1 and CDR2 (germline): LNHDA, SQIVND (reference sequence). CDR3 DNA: TGTGCCAGTAGTATCCCGCGGGAGTGGGTTAATGAGCAGTTCTTC. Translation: CASSIPREWVNEQFF.

The CDR3 region has the DNA TGCGCCAGCAGCTACAACAGGGGAGACAACTATGGCTACACCTTC. This translates into CASSYNRGDNYGYTF. V and J are TRBV5-1 and TRBJ1-2; TRBD1 agrees at 7 bases. V was pared by 3 bases and J by 2 bases, with 7 bases of the junction left unmatched. Germline CDR1 is SGHRS and CDR2 is YFSETQ. The CDR3 contains 15 residues.

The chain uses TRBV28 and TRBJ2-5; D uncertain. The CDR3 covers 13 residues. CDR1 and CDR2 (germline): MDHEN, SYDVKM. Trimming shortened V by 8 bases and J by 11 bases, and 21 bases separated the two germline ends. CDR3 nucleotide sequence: TGTGCCAGCTCTCACCCTCCCCCAGGATGGCAGTACTTC. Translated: CASSHPPPGWQYF.

CDR3 bases: TGTGCCTCCGGCGGGGCCTCCTACGAGCAGTACTTC. Its protein is CASGGASYEQYF. The chain combines TRBV10-3 with TRBJ2-7; possibly TRBD2 for D (6 bases). With 11 bases removed from V and 0 bases from J, the gap between germline ends came to 11 bases. Germline lookup yields CDR1 ENHRY and CDR2 SYGVKD. The CDR3 contains 12 residues.